This TCR beta chain originates from a study of T-cell memory formation after mild COVID-19. TCRdb ran MiXCR on the 5' RACE reads and lists one entry per CDR3 protein. Of about 110,000 distinct CDR3 sequences in the sample, 18% are singletons; the top ten hold over 4.5%. The V end lost 3 bases, the J end lost 5 bases, and 10 bases lay between the germline ends. From germline, CDR1 is LGHDT and CDR2 YNNKEL (reference sequence). The CDR3 covers 13 residues. The sequence came from a man aged 18-30 years who had mild COVID-19 (a few samples of this study predate the infection). Cell type and time point are not known. This rearrangement joins TRBV3-1 to TRBJ1-2; D unclear. Sequenced sample: PBMCs or a T cell subset sorted from them (not recorded which). CDR3 sequence reads: CASSHVVGYGYTF. The CDR3, as DNA: TGTGCCAGCAGCCACGTGGTCGGGTATGGCTACACCTTC.